This TCR beta chain is drawn from a study of blood T cell repertoires in COVID-19. This CDR3 contains 16 residues. Unmatched junction bases numbered 10, after V lost 0 bases and J lost 6 bases. CDR1 and CDR2 from the germline V gene are SGHNT and YYREEE (reference sequence). TCRdb keeps only in-frame clones here, not all; method: immunoSEQ multiplex PCR. The repertoire holds under 170,000 clones, with 87% as singletons. This receptor was obtained from a woman in her fifties or sixties with active or convalescent COVID-19. Sequencing was done on a sample of peripheral blood. This chain connects TRBV5-4 to TRBJ2-7; 9 bases match TRBD1. The CDR3 nucleotides read TGTGCCAGCAGCTTGGCCCGGGGACAGGGAGGTAGCGAGCAGTACTTC. Protein product: CASSLARGQGGSEQYF.